These 30 T cell receptor beta chains originate from one sample sequenced in a study of shared clonotypes between healthy human individuals. Profiled with immunoSEQ multiplex PCR; TCRdb holds only in-frame clones, not every one. There are a few million clones in the sample; approximately 95% occur only once, and 0.35% to 0.5% lies in the top ten. The sample taken for sequencing was naive CD4+ T cells from PBMCs. As to subset: CD45RA+ positively selected. The receptors shown here come from a man aged 18 to 35 in good health. Some clones in this sample may be carry-over from other donors' samples.

The chain carries TRBV19 and TRBJ1-5; no definite D call. The germline V gene encodes CDR1 LNHDA and CDR2 SQIVND (reference sequence). V lost 5 bases and J 2 bases, leaving 16 bases between the germline ends. The CDR3 is 16 amino acids. The CDR3 DNA reads as TGTGCCAGTAGTCGGGGTGAGGGTCGGGGCAATCAGCCCCAGCATTTT. Its protein is CASSRGEGRGNQPQHF.

The chain recombines TRBV9 with TRBJ1-2, with D possibly matching TRBD1 (6 bases). Per germline, CDR1 SGDLS and CDR2 YYNGEE. The CDR3 is 14 residues long. The V end was cut by 3 bases, the J end by 5 bases, with 14 bases between. CDR3 in DNA: TGTGCCAGCAGCGCCCGGACAGCGGATTATGGCTACACCTTC. This gives the protein CASSARTADYGYTF.

The chain couples TRBV6-1 to TRBJ2-3, with 7 bases identical to TRBD1. CDR3 length: 17 amino acids. In germline, CDR1 is MNHNS, CDR2 SASEGT. The V and J ends lost 4 bases and 0 bases, in that order; junction bases with no gene match: 10. CDR3 in DNA: TGTGCCAGCAGTGGATCCTGGACAGGATCCAGCACAGATACGCAGTATTTT. Protein sequence: CASSGSWTGSSTDTQYF.

This chain links TRBV18 with TRBJ1-3; D gene ambiguous. V lost 2 bases and J 0 bases, leaving 11 bases between the germline ends. Germline lookup yields CDR1 KGHSH and CDR2 LQKENI. This CDR3 region has 16 residues. CDR3 in amino acids: CASSPSQIDSGNTIYF. In DNA, the CDR3 is TGTGCCAGCTCACCAAGTCAGATTGACTCTGGAAACACCATATATTTT.

This sequence joins TRBV5-4 and TRBJ2-1, with TRBD2 matching over 11 bases. The V gene's germline CDR1 is SGHNT and CDR2 YYREEE (reference sequence). The CDR3 totals 14 residues. Trimming removed 3 bases from V and 7 bases from J; junction bases left unmatched: 3. This CDR3 is CASSSGLAENEQFF. The DNA of the CDR3 is TGTGCCAGCAGCTCGGGACTAGCGGAGAATGAGCAGTTCTTC.

The J gene is TRBJ1-1, the V gene TRBV28, with D unclear. From germline, CDR1 is MDHEN and CDR2 SYDVKM. V was pared by 4 bases and J by 1 base, with 7 bases between. The CDR3 is 13 residues long. The CDR3 sequence: CASSYGSNTEAFF. The CDR3 DNA sequence: TGTGCCAGCAGTTACGGGTCGAACACTGAAGCTTTCTTT.

The V call is TRBV5-1, the J call TRBJ1-1; TRBD1 is a possible D gene (5 bases). Germline loops: CDR1 SGHRS, CDR2 YFSETQ. The CDR3 loop spans 15 amino acids. V lost 0 bases and J lost 6, with 15 bases in between. The CDR3 DNA is TGCGCCAGCAGCTTGGCCGGGACTCCCGGGGCTGAAGCTTTCTTT. Translated, it gives CASSLAGTPGAEAFF.

The gene calls are TRBV11-2 and TRBJ2-7, with a weak D call TRBD1 (5 bases). Per the germline V gene, CDR1 is SGHAT and CDR2 is FQNNGV. Between the trimmed V and J ends, which lost 5 bases and 2 bases, there was a span of 16 bases. The CDR3 contains 15 residues. The CDR3 DNA is TGTGCCAGCAGCATAACGGCAGGGATAACCTACGAGCAGTACTTC. This encodes CASSITAGITYEQYF.

This clone was counted once. Other DNA sequences in this specimen translate into the identical CDR3. This chain links TRBV5-1 with TRBJ2-3; 12 bases line up with TRBD2. The CDR3 contains 16 residues. From germline, CDR1 is SGHRS and CDR2 YFSETQ. The V and J ends lost 2 bases and 3 bases, in that order; junction bases with no gene match: 4. The CDR3 region is CASSLGLAGGTDTQYF. The CDR3 nucleotides read TGCGCCAGCAGCTTAGGTCTAGCGGGAGGGACAGATACGCAGTATTTT.

This chain uses TRBV2 with TRBJ1-1, with 7 bases identical to TRBD1. The junction had 16 bases not matched to a gene; V was cut back by 7 bases and J by 2 bases. The CDR3 runs to 17 residues. In germline, CDR1 is SNHLY, CDR2 FYNNEI. The CDR3 region has the DNA TGTGCCAGCACTAGGCCCCGACAGGGACGGGCTAACACTGAAGCTTTCTTT. It encodes CASTRPRQGRANTEAFF.

The chain is built from TRBV7-2 and TRBJ2-7; D not certain. V shed 2 bases and J shed 2 bases, with 13 bases lying between them. This CDR3 comprises 15 residues. Germline values: CDR1 SGHTA, CDR2 FQGNSA. The CDR3, as DNA: TGTGCCAGCAGCTTATTGAGTGGCAGCGCCTACGAGCAGTACTTC. Amino acid sequence: CASSLLSGSAYEQYF.

V and J are TRBV30 and TRBJ2-5; tentatively, D is TRBD1 or TRBD2 (5 bases each). The CDR3 sequence is 15 residues long. Germline V gene lookup returns CDR1 GTSNPN and CDR2 SVGIG (reference sequence). Trimming took 0 bases from V and 1 from J, leaving 12 bases between them. CDR3 sequence (DNA): TGTGCCTGGAGTGTACTGTGGGGGACCCAAGAGACCCAGTACTTC. Translation: CAWSVLWGTQETQYF.

V usage is TRBV2 and J usage is TRBJ2-1; D is undetermined. Per the germline V gene, CDR1 is SNHLY and CDR2 is FYNNEI. V was clipped by 8 bases and J by 0 bases, with 11 bases between them. The CDR3 sequence is 14 residues long. CDR3 DNA: TGTGCCAGCCAAACCCGGAACTCCTACAATGAGCAGTTCTTC. Translation: CASQTRNSYNEQFF.

V is TRBV7-9 and J is TRBJ2-7, with D hard to call. V lost 5 bases and J 5 bases, leaving 16 bases between the germline ends. The CDR3 spans 14 residues. CDR1 is SEHNR, CDR2 FQNEAQ, per germline (reference sequence). The CDR3 loop is CASSPRTRLNEQYF. As DNA, the CDR3 is TGTGCCAGCAGCCCCCGGACCCGGTTGAACGAGCAGTACTTC. Filled out from reference TRBV7-9 and TRBJ2-7, the complete variable domain reads DTGVSQNPRHKITKRGQNVTFRCDPISEHNRLYWYRQTLGQGPEFLTYFQNEAQLEKSRLLSDRFSAERPKGSFSTLEIQRTEQGDSAMYLCASSPRTRLNEQYFGPGTRLTVT.

This clone came up once. V gene TRBV6-4 combines with J gene TRBJ2-2, with no clear D. V lost 4 bases, J lost 6 bases, and 12 bases lay in between. This CDR3 region has 14 residues. Germline CDR1 is MRHNA and CDR2 is SNTAGT. CDR3 coding DNA: TGTGCCAGCAGTGGCCGCCGTGGGGCCGGGGAGCTGTTTTTT. This encodes CASSGRRGAGELFF.

The chain is built from TRBV7-9 and TRBJ2-5; 7 positions agree with TRBD1. Germline lookup yields CDR1 SEHNR and CDR2 FQNEAQ (reference sequence). The CDR3 is 15 amino acids. V lost 5 bases to trimming and J lost 3 bases; unmatched junction nucleotides: 9. The DNA of the CDR3 is TGTGCCAGCAGCCGCGGACAGGCCGTAGAAGAGACCCAGTACTTC. It yields the protein CASSRGQAVEETQYF.

The chain employs TRBV5-1 and TRBJ2-1, with TRBD2 matching over 8 bases. This CDR3 region has 14 residues. With 5 bases clipped from V and 5 bases from J, the junction kept 6 bases outside the gene matches. Germline V gene data show CDR1 as SGHRS and CDR2 as YFSETQ. The CDR3 DNA follows: TGCGCCAGCAGGAGCGGGAGTTCGGACAATGAGCAGTTCTTC. The encoded protein is CASRSGSSDNEQFF.

J is TRBJ1-1 and V is TRBV11-2; D is unclear. This CDR3 region has 14 residues. Germline V gene data show CDR1 as SGHAT and CDR2 as FQNNGV. V gave up 2 bases and J gave up 5 bases, with 12 bases separating them. In DNA, the CDR3 is TGTGCCAGCAGCTTAATCCCCAGTTGGACTGAAGCTTTCTTT. Residues: CASSLIPSWTEAFF.

This chain joins TRBV5-1 and TRBJ1-2, with a possible D match to TRBD1 (5 bases). Looked up from germline, CDR1 is SGHRS and CDR2 is YFSETQ. CDR3 size: 13 residues. Trimming took off 8 bases at V and 5 bases at J, with 16 bases between the two ends. The chain's CDR3 is CASCREGGYGYTF. The DNA for the CDR3 is TGCGCCAGTTGCAGGGAAGGTGGATATGGCTACACCTTC.

The chain carries TRBV5-6 and TRBJ1-2; D is undetermined. Per germline, CDR1 SGHDT and CDR2 YYEEEE. The germline V and J ends were trimmed by 4 bases and 7 bases, with 8 bases remaining between them. The CDR3 spans 11 residues. In DNA, the CDR3 is TGTGCCAGCAGCCGCGCGGGTGGCTACACCTTC. Translation: CASSRAGGYTF.

The rearrangement uses TRBV5-1 and TRBJ2-7; D remains ambiguous. The CDR3 loop spans 17 amino acids. From germline, CDR1 is SGHRS and CDR2 YFSETQ. The germline V and J ends were trimmed by 4 bases and 6 bases, with 26 bases remaining between them. As DNA, the CDR3 is TGCGCCAGCAGCCCCCTCGACTCAACCTTTCCGTCTACCGAGCAGTACTTC. It yields the protein CASSPLDSTFPSTEQYF.

This rearrangement joins TRBV19 to TRBJ1-1, with unresolved D. The CDR3 sequence is 14 residues long. With 7 bases removed from V and 4 bases from J, the gap between germline ends came to 16 bases. Germline CDR1 reads LNHDA; CDR2 reads SQIVND (reference sequence). The CDR3 spells CASIMSSAGTEAFF. The CDR3 DNA sequence: TGTGCCAGTATAATGTCTTCGGCGGGCACTGAAGCTTTCTTT. Looking up the rest from reference TRBV19 and TRBJ1-1 gives the full variable domain: DGGITQSPKYLFRKEGQNVTLSCEQNLNHDAMYWYRQDPGQGLRLIYYSQIVNDFQKGDIAEGYSVSREKKESFPLTVTSAQKNPTAFYLCASIMSSAGTEAFFGQGTRLTVV.

This clone was observed a single time. The chain combines TRBV28 with TRBJ2-7; D is possibly TRBD1 (6 bases). This CDR3 spans 12 amino acids. Per the germline V gene, CDR1 is MDHEN and CDR2 is SYDVKM. Trimming removed 5 bases at V and 9 bases at J, with 14 bases between. The CDR3 DNA is TGTGCCAGCAGTCCTGAGGTCAGGGGGCAGTACTTC. Translating gives CASSPEVRGQYF.

The chain is built from TRBV11-3 and TRBJ2-1, with 9 bases fitting TRBD2. The germline gives CDR1 SGHNT, CDR2 YENEEA. The CDR3 spans 17 residues. V lost 0 bases, J lost 9 bases, and 12 bases stayed unmatched. CDR3 bases: TGTGCCAGCAGCTTAGAACCGGGACTAGCCAAACTGGGTGAGCAGTTCTTC. It codes for CASSLEPGLAKLGEQFF.

The chain uses TRBV6-5 and TRBJ2-7; tentatively, D is TRBD1 or TRBD2 (5 bases each). Germline loops: CDR1 MNHEY, CDR2 SVGAGI. Trimming cost V 5 bases and J 3 bases, with 11 bases left between them. The CDR3 is 13 residues long. As DNA, the CDR3 is TGTGCCAGCAGTCAGGGACCGAACTACGAGCAGTACTTC. Translating it yields CASSQGPNYEQYF.

The chain employs TRBV27 and TRBJ2-5, with D possibly being TRBD1 or TRBD2 (5 bases each). The CDR3 extends over 17 amino acids. The V end was cut by 5 bases, the J end by 4 bases, with 23 bases between. CDR1 is MNHEY, CDR2 SMNVEV, per germline (reference sequence). The chain's CDR3 is CASSGLRGDPTRETQYF. As DNA, the CDR3 is TGTGCCAGCAGTGGTCTCCGAGGGGACCCCACGAGAGAGACCCAGTACTTC.

V gene TRBV19 combines with J gene TRBJ1-5, with a weak D call TRBD1 (5 bases). V was trimmed by 4 bases and J by 5 bases, leaving 12 bases between them. This CDR3 has 14 amino acids. Germline V gives CDR1 LNHDA, CDR2 SQIVND (reference sequence). The CDR3 here is CASSRGRGDQPQHF. The CDR3, as DNA: TGTGCCAGTAGTAGGGGTCGGGGGGATCAGCCCCAGCATTTT.

This chain connects TRBV2 to TRBJ1-4; D gene ambiguous. The CDR3 contains 14 residues. Germline assignment: CDR1 SNHLY and CDR2 FYNNEI. V was shortened by 5 bases and J by 0 bases, with 7 bases between the two germline ends. CDR3 bases: TGTGCCAGCAGTCTGGAGACAACTAATGAAAAACTGTTTTTT. This gives the protein CASSLETTNEKLFF.

V usage is TRBV6-4 and J usage is TRBJ1-2, with D possibly TRBD1 on 6 matching bases. Trimming removed 6 bases from V and 2 bases from J, with 16 bases in between. The CDR3 totals 15 residues. Per germline, CDR1 MRHNA and CDR2 SNTAGT. In DNA form, the CDR3 reads TGTGCCAGCAGCCTAAGCAGGGGCTCCAACTATGGCTACACCTTC. Translated, it gives CASSLSRGSNYGYTF.

The chain joins TRBV7-8 to TRBJ1-5, with TRBD1 matching over 7 bases. Germline V gene data show CDR1 as SGHVS and CDR2 as FQNEAQ. J gave up 0 bases and V 1 base, and 6 bases lay outside the gene matches. This CDR3 contains 17 residues. This CDR3 reads CASSLEGQTYSNQPQHF. The CDR3 DNA reads TGTGCCAGCAGCTTAGAGGGACAGACTTATAGCAATCAGCCCCAGCATTTT.